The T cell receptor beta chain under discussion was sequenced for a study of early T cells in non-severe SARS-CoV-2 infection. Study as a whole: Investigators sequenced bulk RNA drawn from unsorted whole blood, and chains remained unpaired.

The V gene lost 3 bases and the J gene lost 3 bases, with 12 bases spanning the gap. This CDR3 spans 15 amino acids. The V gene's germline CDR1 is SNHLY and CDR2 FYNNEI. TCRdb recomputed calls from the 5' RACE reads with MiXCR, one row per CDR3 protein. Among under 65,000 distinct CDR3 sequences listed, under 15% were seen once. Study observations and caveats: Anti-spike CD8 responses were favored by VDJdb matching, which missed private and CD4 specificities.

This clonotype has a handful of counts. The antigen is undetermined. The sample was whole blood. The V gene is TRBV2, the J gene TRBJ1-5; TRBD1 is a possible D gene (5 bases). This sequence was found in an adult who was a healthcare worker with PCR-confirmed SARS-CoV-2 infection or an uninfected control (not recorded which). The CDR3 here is CASSDRGRDNQPQHF. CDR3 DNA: TGTGCCAGCAGTGATAGGGGCAGGGACAATCAGCCCCAGCATTTT.